Described below is a single T cell receptor (beta chain) sequence and its context. The antigen is unknown. cDNA reverse transcribed from extracted RNA served as the sequencing template. Only in-frame clones appear in the TCRdb table, and some are missing; sequencing was by immunoSEQ multiplex PCR. Among approximately 280,000 clones listed, roughly 60% were seen once. The treatment here: oral pan-JAK inhibitor, 5-10 mg twice daily. Both CD4+ and CD8+ T cells were separated by sorting PBMCs. The data are from a study of CD8+ T cells in alopecia areata. Study details: For the treated group, dosing was oral tofacitinib at 5 to 10 mg twice daily. Study conclusions and caveats: Across lesional scalp, and particularly alopecia totalis/universalis, clonality surpassed that of normal scalp.

Germline lookup yields CDR1 MNHEY and CDR2 SVGAGI. V was cut by 7 bases and J by 8 bases, with 20 bases left in between. CDR3 length equals 14 residues. Specimen: CD4+ T cells sorted from blood, collected at week 24, from a patient treated with tofacitinib. J is TRBJ1-2 and V is TRBV6-5; D is unresolved. The TCR comes from a human donor with alopecia areata. The CDR3 bases are TGTGCCAGCAAACGATCTGAGTTTCCCGGGGGCTACACCTTC. This sequence encodes CASKRSEFPGGYTF.